The text below deals with one T cell receptor (beta chain). Antigen specificity is unknown. This record belongs to a study of response to subunit inactivated influenza vaccine. Points from the study as a whole: The authors offered the suggestion that each seasonal influenza vaccination recruits few new T cells.

The CDR3 covers 15 residues. Germline lookup yields CDR1 SGHTA and CDR2 FQGNSA. Trimming removed 1 base from V and 7 bases from J, with 11 bases in between. TCRdb fed the RT-PCR reads into MiXCR, producing one record per CDR3 protein. The sample carries roughly 180,000 distinct CDR3 sequences, about 9% recorded once. Sequencing was performed on non-naive T cells sorted from PBMCs, taken on the day of vaccination. This sequence originates from a man between 45 and 60 years old who received an inactivated influenza vaccine. This chain links TRBV7-2 with TRBJ1-6; possibly TRBD1 for D (5 bases). DNA of the CDR3: TGTGCCAGCAGCTTAGTGTCCCGGGGGAATTCACCCCTCCACTTT. Translating gives CASSLVSRGNSPLHF.